This T cell receptor (beta chain) was profiled in a study of shared clonotypes between healthy human individuals. Naive CD8 populations comprised CD45RO-negative cells positively selected for CCR7, excluding terminally differentiated effector memory CD45RA+ cells. This table comes from immunoSEQ multiplex PCR, and its TCRdb copy is limited to in-frame clones, with some not included. The top ten hold about 1.1% of the sample, which has about 2 million clones, about 95% seen once. Findings of the study overall: With few donors, the genetic and exposure-history diversity represented was limited. Estimated clonotype richness was generally higher in naive than memory subsets.

CDR3 length equals 17 residues. To note about this clone: The antigen is unknown.

This receptor was obtained from a man between 18 and 35 years old in good health. The J gene is TRBJ2-7, the V gene TRBV21-1. TRBV21-1 is a pseudogene. The sample taken for sequencing was naive CD8+ T cells sorted from blood. This CDR3 reads CASSARAYCRNSYEQYF. DNA of the CDR3: TGTGCCAGCAGCGCTCGGGCCTACTGCAGAAACTCCTACGAGCAGTACTTC.